This T cell receptor beta chain emerged from a study of cytomegalovirus exposure and HLA in healthy donors. After removal of 6 bases from V and 1 base from J, the junction contained 7 bases not matched to a gene. This CDR3 comprises 15 residues. CDR1 and CDR2 from the germline V gene are MNHEY and SVGAGI. The PCR employed 60 Vbeta primers together with 13 Jbeta primers. The data were produced by immunoSEQ multiplex PCR, yet TCRdb's version contains in-frame clones alone and is incomplete. The table records 95,000 to 100,000 clones, around three quarters of them present only once. Remarks on this clone: No antigen is known for it.

Whole-study results and caveats: The investigators catalogued 164 TCR beta chains as cytomegalovirus-associated. By a later analysis, the bulk of CMV-associated TCR beta chains appeared HLA-restricted.

The rearrangement joins TRBV6-5 to TRBJ2-7; 9 nucleotides agree with TRBD2. The receptor comes from a middle-aged man in good health and CMV-seronegative. Material for sequencing was PBMCs. CDR3 sequence (DNA): TGTGCCAGCAGCCCTAGCGGGGTAAAGTCCTACGAGCAGTACTTC. Translating it yields CASSPSGVKSYEQYF.